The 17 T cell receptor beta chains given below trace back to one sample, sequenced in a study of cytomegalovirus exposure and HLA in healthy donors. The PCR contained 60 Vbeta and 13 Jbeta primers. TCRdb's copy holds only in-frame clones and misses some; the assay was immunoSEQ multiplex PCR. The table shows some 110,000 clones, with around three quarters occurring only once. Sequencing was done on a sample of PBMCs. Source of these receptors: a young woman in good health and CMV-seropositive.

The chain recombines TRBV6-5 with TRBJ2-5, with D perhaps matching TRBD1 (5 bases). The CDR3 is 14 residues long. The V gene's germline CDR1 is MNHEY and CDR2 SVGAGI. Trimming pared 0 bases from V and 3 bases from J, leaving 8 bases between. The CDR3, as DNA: TGTGCCAGCAGTTACTCGAGACAGAAAGAGACCCAGTACTTC. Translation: CASSYSRQKETQYF.

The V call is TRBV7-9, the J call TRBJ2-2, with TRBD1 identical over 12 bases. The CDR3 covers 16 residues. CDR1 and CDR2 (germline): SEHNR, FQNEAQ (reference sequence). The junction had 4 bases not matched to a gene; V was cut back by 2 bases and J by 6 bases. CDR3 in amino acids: CASSLLGTGGPGELFF. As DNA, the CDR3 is TGTGCCAGCAGCTTACTCGGGACAGGGGGCCCCGGGGAGCTGTTTTTT.

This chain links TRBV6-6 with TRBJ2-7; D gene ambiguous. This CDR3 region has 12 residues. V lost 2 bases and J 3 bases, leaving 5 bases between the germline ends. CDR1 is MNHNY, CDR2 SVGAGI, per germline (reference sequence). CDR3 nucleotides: TGTGCCAGCAGTTACGGAGTCTACGAGCAGTACTTC. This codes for CASSYGVYEQYF.

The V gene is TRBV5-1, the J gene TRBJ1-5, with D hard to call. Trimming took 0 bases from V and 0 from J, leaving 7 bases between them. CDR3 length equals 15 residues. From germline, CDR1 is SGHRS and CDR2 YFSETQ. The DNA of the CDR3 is TGCGCCAGCAGCTTGGACTCCCATAGCAATCAGCCCCAGCATTTT. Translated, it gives CASSLDSHSNQPQHF. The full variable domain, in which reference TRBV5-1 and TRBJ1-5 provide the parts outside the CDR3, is KAGVTQTPRYLIKTRGQQVTLSCSPISGHRSVSWYQQTPGQGLQFLFEYFSETQRNKGNFPGRFSGRQFSNSRSEMNVSTLELGDSALYLCASSLDSHSNQPQHFGDGTRLSIL.

The CDR3 spells CASGLVLTGTGDQPQHF. In nucleotides, the CDR3 is TGTGCTAGTGGTTTGGTCCTGACAGGGACCGGGGATCAGCCCCAGCATTTT. The chain links TRBV12-5 to TRBJ1-5; TRBD1 agrees at 7 bases. CDR1 LGHNT and CDR2 FRNRAP come from the germline V gene. J gave up 5 bases and V 0 bases, and 10 bases lay outside the gene matches. The CDR3 extends over 17 amino acids.

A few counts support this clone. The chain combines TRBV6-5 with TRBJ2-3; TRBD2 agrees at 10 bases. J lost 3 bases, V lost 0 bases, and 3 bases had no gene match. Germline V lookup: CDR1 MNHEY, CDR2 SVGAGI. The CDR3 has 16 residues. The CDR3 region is CASSYSPSGSTDTQYF. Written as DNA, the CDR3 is TGTGCCAGCAGTTACTCCCCTAGCGGGAGTACAGATACGCAGTATTTT.

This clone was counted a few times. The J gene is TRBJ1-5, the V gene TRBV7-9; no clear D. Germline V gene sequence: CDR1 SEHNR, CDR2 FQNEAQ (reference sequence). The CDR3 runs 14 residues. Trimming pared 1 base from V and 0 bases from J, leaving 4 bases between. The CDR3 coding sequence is TGTGCCAGCAGCTTAGGGGCTAGCAATCAGCCCCAGCATTTT. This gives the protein CASSLGASNQPQHF. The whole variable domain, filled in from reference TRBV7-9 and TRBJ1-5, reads DTGVSQNPRHKITKRGQNVTFRCDPISEHNRLYWYRQTLGQGPEFLTYFQNEAQLEKSRLLSDRFSAERPKGSFSTLEIQRTEQGDSAMYLCASSLGASNQPQHFGDGTRLSIL.

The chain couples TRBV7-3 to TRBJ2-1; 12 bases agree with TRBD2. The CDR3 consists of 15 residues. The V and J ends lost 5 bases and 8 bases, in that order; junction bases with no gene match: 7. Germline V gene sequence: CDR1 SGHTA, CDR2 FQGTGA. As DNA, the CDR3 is TGTGCCAGCAGCCCCCGGACTAGCGGGATCGATGAGCAGTTCTTC. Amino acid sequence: CASSPRTSGIDEQFF.

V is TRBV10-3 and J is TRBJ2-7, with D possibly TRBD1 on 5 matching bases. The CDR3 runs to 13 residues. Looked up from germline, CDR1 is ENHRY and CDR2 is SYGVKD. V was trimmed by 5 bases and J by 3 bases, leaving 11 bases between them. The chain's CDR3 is CAISSGRDYEQYF. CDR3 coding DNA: TGTGCCATCAGTTCAGGCAGGGACTACGAGCAGTACTTC.

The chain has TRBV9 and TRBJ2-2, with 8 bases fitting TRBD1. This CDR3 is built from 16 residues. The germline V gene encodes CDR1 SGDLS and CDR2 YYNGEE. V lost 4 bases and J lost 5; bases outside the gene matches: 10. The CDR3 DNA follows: TGTGCCAGCAGCACATTCGACAGGGGTCGTACCGGGGAGCTGTTTTTT. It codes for CASSTFDRGRTGELFF.

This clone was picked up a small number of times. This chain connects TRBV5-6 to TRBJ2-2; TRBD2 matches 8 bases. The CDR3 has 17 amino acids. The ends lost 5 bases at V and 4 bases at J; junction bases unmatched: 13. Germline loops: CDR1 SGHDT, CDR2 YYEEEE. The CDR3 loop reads CASSLLLKRESTGELFF. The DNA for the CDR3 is TGTGCCAGCAGTTTGCTGTTAAAGCGGGAGAGCACCGGGGAGCTGTTTTTT. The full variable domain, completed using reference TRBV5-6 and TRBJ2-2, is DAGVTQSPTHLIKTRGQQVTLRCSPKSGHDTVSWYQQALGQGPQFIFQYYEEEERQRGNFPDRFSGHQFPNYSSELNVNALLLGDSALYLCASSLLLKRESTGELFFGEGSRLTVL.

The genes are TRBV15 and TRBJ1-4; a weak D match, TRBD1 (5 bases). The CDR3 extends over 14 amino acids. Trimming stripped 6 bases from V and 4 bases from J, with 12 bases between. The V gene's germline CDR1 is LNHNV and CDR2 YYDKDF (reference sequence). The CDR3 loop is CATRDGGYNEKLFF. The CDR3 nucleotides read TGTGCCACCAGAGACGGGGGATATAATGAAAAACTGTTTTTT.

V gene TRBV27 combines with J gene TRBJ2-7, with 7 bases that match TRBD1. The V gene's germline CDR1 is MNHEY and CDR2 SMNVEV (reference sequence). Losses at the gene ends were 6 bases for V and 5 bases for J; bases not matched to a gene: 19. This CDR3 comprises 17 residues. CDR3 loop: CASSSLKTGAYLDEQYF. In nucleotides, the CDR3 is TGTGCCAGCAGCTCTCTTAAAACAGGGGCCTACTTGGACGAGCAGTACTTC.

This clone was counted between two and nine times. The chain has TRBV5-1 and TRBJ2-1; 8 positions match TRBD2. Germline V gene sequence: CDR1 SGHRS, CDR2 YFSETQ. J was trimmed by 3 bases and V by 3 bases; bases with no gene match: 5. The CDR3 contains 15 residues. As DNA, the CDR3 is TGCGCCAGCAGCTCACTAGCGGCCAGCTACAATGAGCAGTTCTTC. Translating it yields CASSSLAASYNEQFF.

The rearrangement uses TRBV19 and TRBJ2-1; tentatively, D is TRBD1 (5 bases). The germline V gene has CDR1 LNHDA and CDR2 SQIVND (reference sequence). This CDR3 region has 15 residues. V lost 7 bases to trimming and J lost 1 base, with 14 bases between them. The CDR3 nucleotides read TGTGCCAGTAAGCCCGGGTCAGGGTCCTACAATGAGCAGTTCTTC. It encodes CASKPGSGSYNEQFF.

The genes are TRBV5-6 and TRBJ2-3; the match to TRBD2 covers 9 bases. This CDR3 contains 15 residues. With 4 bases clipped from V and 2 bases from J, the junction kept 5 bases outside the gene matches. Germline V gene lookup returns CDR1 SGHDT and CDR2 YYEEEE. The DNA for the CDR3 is TGTGCCAGCAGCCGACTAGCGGACACCACAGATACGCAGTATTTT. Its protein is CASSRLADTTDTQYF.

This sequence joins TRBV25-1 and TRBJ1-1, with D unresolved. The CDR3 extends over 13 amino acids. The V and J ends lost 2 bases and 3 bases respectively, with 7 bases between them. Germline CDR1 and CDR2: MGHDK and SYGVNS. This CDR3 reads CASSEDGYTEAFF. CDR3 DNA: TGTGCCAGCAGTGAAGACGGGTACACTGAAGCTTTCTTT.